Below are 31 T cell receptor beta chains sequenced from a single sample in a study of cytomegalovirus exposure and HLA in healthy donors. The primer mix had 60 Vbeta and 13 Jbeta primers. Here immunoSEQ multiplex PCR was the method, and the copy in TCRdb shows in-frame clones only, minus some. The data hold 150,000 to 200,000 clones, with 75% to 80% observed a single time. Source material: PBMCs. These receptor sequences come from a woman aged 40 to 55 in good health and CMV-seronegative.

The CDR3 DNA sequence: TGTGCCAGCGCCGCGGGGGCAGCTAACTATGGCTACACCTTC. Protein product: CASAAGAANYGYTF. V usage is TRBV6-6 and J usage is TRBJ1-2, with TRBD1 as a possible D gene (6 bases). Germline CDR1 reads MNHNY; CDR2 reads SVGAGI (reference sequence). Trimming left V 8 bases short and J 0 bases short, with 13 bases between. The CDR3 sequence is 14 residues long.

The CDR3 sequence is CASSLGGPGEQYF. CDR3 coding DNA: TGTGCCAGCAGTTTAGGCGGGCCTGGGGAGCAGTACTTC. The chain uses TRBV27 and TRBJ2-7; D is perhaps TRBD2 (5 bases). V dropped 2 bases and J dropped 7 bases, with 12 bases sitting between them. Germline V gives CDR1 MNHEY, CDR2 SMNVEV (reference sequence). The CDR3 loop spans 13 amino acids.

In its sample, this clone was seen a few times. V is TRBV28 and J is TRBJ2-6; no clear D gene. CDR3 length: 11 residues. V lost 6 bases and J 12 bases, leaving 9 bases between the germline ends. Germline loops: CDR1 MDHEN, CDR2 SYDVKM. CDR3 coding DNA: TGTGCCAGCAGCTCCCGACTCGTCCTGACTTTC. It codes for CASSSRLVLTF.

Only a few counts were recorded for this clone. V is TRBV4-1 and J is TRBJ2-2, with D possibly being TRBD1 (7 bases). Germline V gene data show CDR1 as MGHRA and CDR2 as YSYEKL. CDR3 length: 18 amino acids. V shed 0 bases and J shed 4 bases, with 18 bases lying between them. The CDR3 here is CASSQDQRRQGGTGELFF. The CDR3 coding sequence is TGCGCCAGCAGCCAAGATCAGCGGCGGCAGGGGGGCACCGGGGAGCTGTTTTTT.

This clone has just one count. The chain combines TRBV13 with TRBJ1-4; D remains ambiguous. CDR3 length equals 14 residues. CDR1 is PRHDT, CDR2 FYEKMQ, per germline (reference sequence). V lost 5 bases and J 0 bases, leaving 7 bases between the germline ends. For the CDR3, the DNA is TGTGCCAGCAGCCAAAGAGCAACTAATGAAAAACTGTTTTTT. Translating it yields CASSQRATNEKLFF.

This clone was seen more than once but under ten times. The CDR3 region is CASSLTVTGNTIYF. In nucleotides, the CDR3 is TGCGCCAGCAGCTTGACTGTGACTGGAAACACCATATATTTT. The chain links TRBV5-1 to TRBJ1-3; D unclear. Germline V gene lookup returns CDR1 SGHRS and CDR2 YFSETQ. V was pared by 1 base and J by 2 bases, with 7 bases between. This CDR3 region has 14 residues. Supplemented by reference TRBV5-1 and TRBJ1-3, the full variable domain reads KAGVTQTPRYLIKTRGQQVTLSCSPISGHRSVSWYQQTPGQGLQFLFEYFSETQRNKGNFPGRFSGRQFSNSRSEMNVSTLELGDSALYLCASSLTVTGNTIYFGEGSWLTVV.

CDR3 in DNA: TGTGCCAGTAGGGCCGGGACAGGGGGCAACTCACCCCTCCACTTT. Protein: CASRAGTGGNSPLHF. The chain carries TRBV19 and TRBJ1-6, with 12 positions matching TRBD1. V lost 6 bases to trimming and J lost 10 bases; unmatched junction nucleotides: 7. The CDR3 runs 15 residues. From germline, CDR1 is LNHDA and CDR2 SQIVND (reference sequence).

V and J are TRBV28 and TRBJ2-7; perhaps TRBD2 as D (6 bases). Trimming removed 6 bases from V and 0 bases from J, with 12 bases in between. Germline assignment: CDR1 MDHEN and CDR2 SYDVKM. The CDR3 runs 14 residues. The CDR3 nucleotides are TGTGCCAGCAGGCCCGGGACTCTCTCCTACGAGCAGTACTTC. The encoded protein is CASRPGTLSYEQYF. Full variable domain (remainder filled in from reference TRBV28 and TRBJ2-7): DVKVTQSSRYLVKRTGEKVFLECVQDMDHENMFWYRQDPGLGLRLIYFSYDVKMKEKGDIPEGYSVSREKKERFSLILESASTNQTSMYLCASRPGTLSYEQYFGPGTRLTVT.

The V gene is TRBV5-1, the J gene TRBJ2-3; 9 bases are shared with TRBD2. Germline V gives CDR1 SGHRS, CDR2 YFSETQ. The trim removed 5 bases at V and 2 bases at J, leaving 3 bases unmatched. The CDR3 is 14 residues long. The CDR3 region has the DNA TGCGCCAGCAGGAGCGGGGGGCCCACAGATACGCAGTATTTT. It specifies CASRSGGPTDTQYF.

The chain employs TRBV2 and TRBJ1-5, with 8 bases fitting TRBD1. There are 16 residues in the CDR3. Germline V gives CDR1 SNHLY, CDR2 FYNNEI. Unmatched junction bases numbered 4, after V lost 0 bases and J lost 3 bases. CDR3 residues: CASSEAGQGFNQPQHF. The CDR3, as DNA: TGTGCCAGCAGTGAAGCTGGACAGGGCTTCAATCAGCCCCAGCATTTT.

The J gene is TRBJ1-6, the V gene TRBV5-1; 10 bases agree with TRBD1. The CDR3 runs to 15 residues. V was clipped by 4 bases and J by 7 bases; unmatched bases: 5. The germline CDR1 and CDR2 sequences are SGHRS and YFSETQ. CDR3 in DNA: TGCGCCAGCAGCGAGACAGGGGGCTGGAATTCACCCCTCCACTTT. Translated: CASSETGGWNSPLHF.

The chain carries TRBV5-4 and TRBJ2-3, with 8 bases matching TRBD1. The CDR3 loop spans 16 amino acids. From germline, CDR1 is SGHNT and CDR2 YYREEE (reference sequence). V trimming: 4 bases; J trimming: 5 bases; junction bases outside the gene matches: 12. In DNA form, the CDR3 reads TGTGCCAGCAGCCCTTCCGTCGGACAGGGTAAAGATACGCAGTATTTT. Protein product: CASSPSVGQGKDTQYF.

The V call is TRBV5-6, the J call TRBJ1-4; D gene ambiguous. CDR3 length equals 14 residues. The V gene lost 7 bases and the J gene lost 8 bases, with 18 bases spanning the gap. Per germline, CDR1 SGHDT and CDR2 YYEEEE. CDR3 amino acids: CASCKGGVEEKLFF. The CDR3 DNA reads as TGTGCCAGCTGCAAGGGCGGGGTGGAAGAAAAACTGTTTTTT.

The chain couples TRBV7-2 to TRBJ2-5, with D perhaps TRBD1 (6 bases). The J call is doubtful: the DNA matches TRBJ2-7 better. Germline loops: CDR1 SGHTA, CDR2 FQGNSA. There are 14 residues in the CDR3. The CDR3 region is CASSPRTVSYEQYF. The CDR3 DNA reads TGTGCCAGCAGCCCCCGGACAGTTTCCTACGAGCAGTACTTC.

The chain recombines TRBV28 with TRBJ1-2; D is undetermined. The CDR3 totals 11 residues. Germline assignment: CDR1 MDHEN and CDR2 SYDVKM. Between the trimmed V and J ends, which lost 6 bases and 8 bases, there was a span of 10 bases. This CDR3 reads CASSWSEGYTF. The CDR3 DNA follows: TGTGCCAGCAGCTGGTCCGAGGGCTACACCTTC.

The chain links TRBV6-4 to TRBJ2-6, with D maybe TRBD1 (5 bases). V was trimmed by 6 bases and J by 1 base, leaving 10 bases between them. The CDR3 loop spans 15 amino acids. The germline CDR1 and CDR2 sequences are MRHNA and SNTAGT. DNA of the CDR3: TGTGCCAGCAGCCCCAGGGTGTCTGGGGCCAACGTCCTGACTTTC. Translating gives CASSPRVSGANVLTF.

This clone has more than one count but fewer than ten. The J gene is TRBJ2-7, the V gene TRBV27; D call uncertain. Trimming stripped 8 bases from V and 6 bases from J, with 11 bases between. Per the germline V gene, CDR1 is MNHEY and CDR2 is SMNVEV (reference sequence). This CDR3 comprises 11 residues. The CDR3 sequence: CASGQRGEQYF. In DNA form, the CDR3 reads TGTGCCAGCGGCCAGCGCGGCGAGCAGTACTTC.

J is TRBJ2-7 and V is TRBV10-2, with 7 bases that match TRBD1. Germline assignment: CDR1 WSHSY and CDR2 SAAADI. The V segment lost 4 bases and the J segment 5 bases; nucleotides outside the gene matches: 8. The CDR3 consists of 14 residues. The CDR3 loop reads CASSAPGQMDEQYF. CDR3 DNA sequence: TGCGCCAGCAGTGCTCCGGGACAGATGGACGAGCAGTACTTC.

The V gene is TRBV2, the J gene TRBJ2-3, with TRBD2 matching over 10 bases. V dropped 6 bases and J dropped 2; count of bases not matched to a gene: 5. Germline assignment: CDR1 SNHLY and CDR2 FYNNEI. This CDR3 has 15 amino acids. The CDR3 protein is CASSPGTSVTDTQYF. In DNA, the CDR3 is TGTGCCAGCAGCCCCGGGACTAGCGTCACAGATACGCAGTATTTT.

The rearrangement links TRBV5-6 to TRBJ2-5; weak D call: TRBD1 (6 bases). The CDR3 contains 15 residues. Looked up from germline, CDR1 is SGHDT and CDR2 is YYEEEE. Trimming stripped 0 bases from V and 2 bases from J, with 11 bases between. This chain's CDR3 is CASSLARTVQETQYF. The CDR3 bases are TGTGCCAGCAGCTTGGCTAGGACAGTACAAGAGACCCAGTACTTC.

This clone has only one observation. The chain recombines TRBV6-1 with TRBJ2-7; TRBD2 aligns across 9 bases. Trimming took 0 bases from V and 1 from J; bases not matched to a gene: 7. The CDR3 spans 17 residues. The germline V gene has CDR1 MNHNS and CDR2 SASEGT. CDR3 loop: CASSEARGGKRSYEQYF. The CDR3 coding sequence is TGTGCCAGCAGTGAAGCGCGGGGGGGGAAGAGATCCTACGAGCAGTACTTC.

V is TRBV6-6 and J is TRBJ1-3; D perhaps matches TRBD1 (6 bases). This CDR3 region has 14 residues. Trimming shortened V by 6 bases and J by 2 bases, and 11 bases separated the two germline ends. From germline, CDR1 is MNHNY and CDR2 SVGAGI (reference sequence). Written as DNA, the CDR3 is TGTGCCAGCAGCCTCAGGGGTACTGGAAACACCATATATTTT. It translates to CASSLRGTGNTIYF.

This clone has a handful of counts. Other nucleotide sequences in the sample specify the same CDR3. The rearrangement joins TRBV5-1 to TRBJ1-1, with D possibly matching TRBD1 (5 bases). From germline, CDR1 is SGHRS and CDR2 YFSETQ. The V end lost 0 bases, the J end lost 4 bases, and 7 bases lay between the germline ends. The CDR3 contains 13 residues. The CDR3 DNA follows: TGCGCCAGCAGCTTGGTAAGGGGCACTGAAGCTTTCTTT. As protein: CASSLVRGTEAFF. The whole variable domain, filled in from reference TRBV5-1 and TRBJ1-1, reads KAGVTQTPRYLIKTRGQQVTLSCSPISGHRSVSWYQQTPGQGLQFLFEYFSETQRNKGNFPGRFSGRQFSNSRSEMNVSTLELGDSALYLCASSLVRGTEAFFGQGTRLTVV.

The chain links TRBV19 to TRBJ2-5; 7 bases are shared with TRBD2. The V gene's germline CDR1 is LNHDA and CDR2 SQIVND (reference sequence). Trimming cost V 4 bases and J 7 bases; bases outside gene matches: 3. The CDR3 length is 12 residues. CDR3 bases: TGTGCCAGTAGTAGGGAGGGAGGGACCCAGTACTTC. This gives the protein CASSREGGTQYF.

This rearrangement joins TRBV5-5 to TRBJ1-5, with 7 positions matching TRBD1. Unmatched junction bases numbered 10, after V lost 0 bases and J lost 1 base. The CDR3 consists of 18 residues. Looked up from germline, CDR1 is SGHKS and CDR2 is YYEKEE (reference sequence). CDR3 DNA: TGTGCCAGCAGCTTGGCCATCGAGGGGGCGGGGAGCAATCAGCCCCAGCATTTT. This sequence encodes CASSLAIEGAGSNQPQHF.

This chain connects TRBV6-6 to TRBJ2-3, with unresolved D. This CDR3 has 14 amino acids. Germline values: CDR1 MNHNY, CDR2 SVGAGI (reference sequence). Trimming took off 0 bases at V and 4 bases at J, with 8 bases between the two ends. As DNA, the CDR3 is TGTGCCAGCAGTTACTCGTCCCCTCCAGATACGCAGTATTTT. This encodes CASSYSSPPDTQYF.

This clone has only one observation. V usage is TRBV6-6 and J usage is TRBJ2-1, with TRBD2 matching 13 bases. The length of the CDR3 is 16 residues. The V segment lost 6 bases and the J segment 5 bases; nucleotides outside the gene matches: 7. Germline CDR1 is MNHNY and CDR2 is SVGAGI (reference sequence). CDR3 loop: CASSSTSGGFNNEQFF. The CDR3 coding sequence is TGTGCCAGCAGCTCGACTAGCGGGGGGTTTAACAATGAGCAGTTCTTC.

This clone has a handful of counts. The gene calls are TRBV6-1 and TRBJ2-1; 11 positions match TRBD2. This CDR3 comprises 16 residues. Germline assignment: CDR1 MNHNS and CDR2 SASEGT. V was pared by 4 bases and J by 3 bases, with 5 bases of the junction left unmatched. Here the CDR3 DNA reads TGTGCCAGCAGTGTCCGTAGCGGGGGGGACTACAATGAGCAGTTCTTC. It specifies CASSVRSGGDYNEQFF.

The J gene is TRBJ1-1, the V gene TRBV9; possible D gene TRBD1, 5 bases. Per germline, CDR1 SGDLS and CDR2 YYNGEE. The V end lost 3 bases, the J end lost 5 bases, and 17 bases lay between the germline ends. The CDR3 consists of 15 residues. This CDR3 reads CASSGRGGGKTEAFF. CDR3 in DNA: TGTGCCAGCAGCGGCCGGGGTGGGGGGAAAACTGAAGCTTTCTTT.

As to this clone: The CDR3 end shows no conserved phenylalanine or tryptophan, and so a read error is likely. The limits of the CDR3 on the DNA are not certain, so only TCRdb's listed CDR3 is given. The chain carries TRBV11-2 and TRBJ1-2; TRBD1, the table's D call, was not compared with the DNA. Germline V gene sequence: CDR1 SGHAT, CDR2 FQNNGV. Counting both end residues, the CDR3 totals 12 amino acids. The CDR3 protein is CASSLGQGAPLS.

The rearrangement uses TRBV7-9 and TRBJ1-2; D is unclear. Germline V gene data show CDR1 as SEHNR and CDR2 as FQNEAQ (reference sequence). V dropped 3 bases and J dropped 8 bases, with 19 bases sitting between them. The CDR3 length is 15 residues. The CDR3 sequence is CASSFGLGGYGGYTF. The DNA of the CDR3 is TGTGCCAGCAGCTTCGGATTGGGAGGTTATGGAGGCTACACCTTC.